The rows below give T cell receptor beta chains drawn from one sample of a study of T cell repertoires in cytomegalovirus infection. From the reads, TCRdb called clonotypes with MiXCR, one entry per CDR3 protein. The table includes roughly 230,000 distinct CDR3 sequences, about 20% detected once. The sequenced material came from CD8+ T cells from PBMCs. These receptors were obtained from a human donor in good health (CMV status not recorded). Some clones in this sample may be carry-over from other donors' samples. Both conserved end residues are part of each CDR3. A D gene is named only where the DNA matches it firmly. Some rows have no size entry. The others give once, few or many, or a class for an expanded clone.

TRBV5-6,TRBJ1-1,NA,many,TGTGCCAGCAGCGTCGGACAGATCATGAACACTGAAGCTTTCTTT,CASSVGQIMNTEAFF
TRBV19,TRBJ1-1,NA,NA,TGTGCCAGTAGTATGGACAGCTACACTGAAGCTTTCTTT,CASSMDSYTEAFF
TRBV3-1,TRBJ1-3,NA,NA,TGTGCCAGCAGTCCGGACCTTGGAAACACCATATATTTT,CASSPDLGNTIYF
TRBV9,TRBJ2-3,NA,NA,TGTGCCAGCAGCGTAATACCTCCAGGGGGCACAGATACGCAGTATTTT,CASSVIPPGGTDTQYF
TRBV12-3/TRBV12-4,TRBJ1-2,NA,many,TGTGCCAGCAGACCCGACGGGTCGATGAACTATGGCTACACCTTC,CASRPDGSMNYGYTF
TRBV2,TRBJ1-2,NA,few,TGTGCCAGCAGTGATAGCGGGGGAAATGGCTACACCTTC,CASSDSGGNGYTF
TRBV28,TRBJ2-3,TRBD1,NA,TGTGCCAGCAGCTGGGACAGGGAAGACTCTAGCACAGATACGCAGTATTTT,CASSWDREDSSTDTQYF
TRBV28,TRBJ2-2,TRBD1,NA,TGTGCCAGCAGTCGGGACAGGGAAACCGGGGAGCTGTTTTTT,CASSRDRETGELFF
TRBV12-3/TRBV12-4,TRBJ1-4,NA,NA,TGTGCCAGCAGTCGTGGAGATACTAATGAAAAACTGTTTTTT,CASSRGDTNEKLFF
TRBV15,TRBJ2-3,TRBD2,NA,TGTGCCACCAGCAGGCGGGGGGCCTACACAGATACGCAGTATTTT,CATSRRGAYTDTQYF
TRBV4-1,TRBJ1-5,NA,NA,TGCGCCAGCAGCCAAGTTTCGCCCGGCAATCAGCCCCAGCATTTT,CASSQVSPGNQPQHF
TRBV7-9,TRBJ1-2,TRBD1,many,TGTGCCAGCAGCTTGGGGTTGCGGACAGGGAAGGATGGCTACACCTTC,CASSLGLRTGKDGYTF
TRBV7-3,TRBJ2-2,NA,NA,TGTGCCAGTGACGGCGGGGAGCTGTTTTTT,CASDGGELFF
TRBV4-1,TRBJ2-1,NA,NA,TGCGCCAGCAGCCAAACAAGACTAGATGAGCAGTTCTTC,CASSQTRLDEQFF
TRBV20-1,TRBJ2-5,NA,few,TGCAGTGCTAGTCATTTTGAGCGAGGACAAGAGACCCAGTACTTC,CSASHFERGQETQYF
TRBV9,TRBJ2-7,TRBD1,few,TGTGCCAGCAGCGTAGGAGAGGGGGCGTACAACGAGCAGTACTTC,CASSVGEGAYNEQYF